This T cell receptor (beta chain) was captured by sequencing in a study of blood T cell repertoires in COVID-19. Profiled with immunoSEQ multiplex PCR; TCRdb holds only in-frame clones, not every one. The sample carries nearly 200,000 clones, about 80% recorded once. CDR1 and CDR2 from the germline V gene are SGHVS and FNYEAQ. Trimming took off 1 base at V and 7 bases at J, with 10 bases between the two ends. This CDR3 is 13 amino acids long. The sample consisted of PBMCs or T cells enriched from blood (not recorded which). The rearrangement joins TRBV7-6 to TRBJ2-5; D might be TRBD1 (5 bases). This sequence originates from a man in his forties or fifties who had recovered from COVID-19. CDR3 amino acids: CASSLGREGTQYF. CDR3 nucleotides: TGTGCCAGCAGCTTAGGCAGGGAAGGGACCCAGTACTTC.